These T cell receptor beta chains were read from a single sample in a study of T cells in Graves' hyperthyroidism and ophthalmopathy. Each CDR3 protein is one row after TCRdb ran MiXCR on the multiplex PCR reads. The table has some 800,000 distinct CDR3 sequences, roughly 40% seen once. The sample was blood. These receptors came from a man in his late teens or twenties with Graves' hyperthyroidism. Each CDR3 is given with its conserved first and last residue. A D gene is named only where the DNA matches it firmly. Clone size appears in some rows only: once, few, many, or a class for an expanded clone.

V	D	size	J	CDR3	DNA
TRBV9	NA	many	TRBJ1-1	CASSATVTNTEAFF	TGTGCCAGCAGCGCAACAGTTACTAACACTGAAGCTTTCTTT
TRBV20-1	NA	NA	TRBJ2-5	CSARRGQGGRGETQYF	TGCAGTGCTAGACGAGGGCAGGGGGGGAGAGGCGAGACCCAGTACTTC
TRBV5-5	TRBD1	few	TRBJ2-2	CASSFGQGAGELFF	TGTGCCAGCAGCTTCGGACAGGGGGCCGGGGAGCTGTTTTTT
TRBV10-3	NA	many	TRBJ1-1	CAITKGENTEAFF	TGTGCCATCACCAAGGGCGAGAACACTGAAGCTTTCTTT
TRBV29-1	TRBD1	NA	TRBJ1-5	CSVPLGQVSQPQHF	TGCAGCGTGCCTTTGGGACAGGTGTCCCAGCCCCAGCATTTT
TRBV10-1	NA	NA	TRBJ2-3	CASSAQVTDTQYF	TGCGCCAGCAGTGCACAGGTCACAGATACGCAGTATTTT
TRBV20-1	NA	NA	TRBJ2-7	CSARGALHFSYEQYF	TGCAGTGCTAGAGGCGCTTTGCACTTCTCCTACGAGCAGTACTTC
TRBV29-1	NA	NA	TRBJ1-3	CSVGGSGNAIYF	TGCAGCGTTGGGGGGTCTGGAAACGCCATATATTTT
TRBV7-8	NA	many	TRBJ2-6	CASSLEVRRLIGANVLTF	TGTGCCAGCAGCTTAGAGGTTCGACGGTTAATTGGGGCCAACGTCCTGACTTTC
TRBV19	NA	NA	TRBJ1-5	CASSPTEISNQPQHF	TGTGCCAGTAGTCCCACAGAAATTAGCAATCAGCCCCAGCATTTT
TRBV20-1	NA	many	TRBJ1-5	CSATPGSRGKSQPQHF	TGCAGTGCCACACCCGGTTCGAGAGGGAAAAGTCAGCCCCAGCATTTT
TRBV7-3	NA	NA	TRBJ2-7	CASSLSLVVSSYEQYF	TGTGCCAGCAGCTTAAGTCTAGTCGTAAGCTCCTACGAGCAGTACTTC
TRBV6-2/TRBV6-3	TRBD1	NA	TRBJ2-7	CASSYSRTGGPYEQYF	TGTGCCAGCAGTTACTCCCGGACAGGGGGCCCCTACGAGCAGTACTTC
TRBV6-6	TRBD2	few	TRBJ2-5	CASRPTSGNGETQYF	TGTGCCAGCAGACCGACTAGCGGGAATGGGGAGACCCAGTACTTC
TRBV19	NA	few	TRBJ1-4	CASSTGHSNEKLFF	TGTGCCAGTAGTACAGGACACTCTAATGAAAAACTGTTTTTT
TRBV12-3/TRBV12-4	NA	NA	TRBJ1-2	CASSSGAPGPSWGYTF	TGTGCCAGCAGTTCCGGGGCCCCGGGACCTTCCTGGGGCTACACCTTC
TRBV5-1	TRBD1	NA	TRBJ1-5	CASSPGTGNWQPQHF	TGCGCCAGCAGCCCCGGGACAGGGAATTGGCAGCCCCAGCATTTT
TRBV6-1	TRBD1	few	TRBJ1-1	CASSYRDRGRTEAFF	TGTGCCAGCAGTTACCGGGACAGGGGGCGGACTGAAGCTTTCTTT
TRBV28	NA	NA	TRBJ2-7	CASSFSYEEQYF	TGTGCCAGCAGCTTCAGCTACGAGGAGCAGTACTTC
TRBV29-1	TRBD1	NA	TRBJ1-1	CSVDDRGKTEAFF	TGCAGCGTCGATGACAGGGGTAAAACTGAAGCTTTCTTT
TRBV10-3	NA	NA	TRBJ2-7	CAGSLGGGPTYEQYF	TGTGCCGGCAGCTTAGGGGGAGGGCCTACCTACGAGCAGTACTTC
TRBV29-1	TRBD1	many	TRBJ2-7	CSAKRFDRDEQYF	TGCAGCGCCAAAAGGTTCGACAGGGACGAGCAGTACTTC
TRBV7-9	TRBD1	many	TRBJ2-5	CASSLARDRPETQYF	TGTGCCAGCAGCTTAGCCCGGGACAGACCCGAGACCCAGTACTTC
TRBV5-1	NA	NA	TRBJ1-5	CASSPDFRNQPQHF	TGCGCCAGCAGCCCTGACTTCCGCAATCAGCCCCAGCATTTT
TRBV6-5	NA	few	TRBJ2-7	CASSYSGNNEQYF	TGTGCCAGCAGTTACTCAGGGAATAACGAGCAGTACTTC
TRBV29-1	NA	NA	TRBJ1-3	CSVYPGTGGETIYF	TGCAGCGTTTACCCGGGGACCGGGGGAGAGACCATATATTTT
TRBV6-1	TRBD1	few	TRBJ1-6	CASSYEPGQGGSPLHF	TGTGCCAGCAGTTACGAACCGGGACAGGGGGGTTCACCCCTCCACTTT
TRBV4-1	TRBD2	few	TRBJ2-7	CASSQEGTSSPDEQYF	TGCGCCAGCAGCCAAGAAGGGACTAGCTCTCCGGACGAGCAGTACTTC
TRBV2	NA	NA	TRBJ1-6	CASSPRAIGNSPLHF	TGTGCCAGCTCACCAAGGGCCATCGGGAATTCACCCCTCCACTTT
TRBV6-5	NA	NA	TRBJ1-3	CASSRTGGSTIYF	TGTGCCAGCAGCCGCACAGGAGGGAGCACCATATATTTT
TRBV12-3/TRBV12-4	NA	few	TRBJ2-2	CASSSRVRHTGELFF	TGTGCCAGCAGCTCGCGGGTCCGACACACCGGGGAGCTGTTTTTT
TRBV29-1	NA	NA	TRBJ2-3	CSGRADTQYF	TGCAGCGGCCGGGCAGATACGCAGTATTTT
TRBV15	TRBD2	NA	TRBJ2-7	CATSRGALAGVKYF	TGTGCCACCAGCAGAGGAGCGCTAGCGGGAGTAAAGTACTTC
TRBV2	NA	many	TRBJ2-2	CASSGTFASNTGELFF	TGTGCCAGCAGTGGGACGTTCGCCAGCAACACCGGGGAGCTGTTTTTT
TRBV9	NA	once	TRBJ2-1	CASSVGGPEQFF	TGTGCCAGCAGCGTAGGCGGTCCTGAGCAGTTCTTC
TRBV7-2	NA	many	TRBJ2-7	CASSFGTEPDEQYF	TGTGCCAGCAGCTTCGGGACTGAGCCGGACGAGCAGTACTTC
TRBV29-1	NA	many	TRBJ2-3	CSADVGGTDTQYF	TGCAGCGCCGATGTCGGGGGCACAGATACGCAGTATTTT
TRBV7-2	NA	NA	TRBJ2-2	CAGSLDGVYTGELFF	TGTGCCGGCAGCTTGGACGGAGTATACACCGGGGAGCTGTTTTTT
TRBV10-3	NA	NA	TRBJ2-5	CAISYSDIQYF	TGTGCCATCAGTTACTCGGACATCCAGTACTTC
TRBV29-1	TRBD1	many	TRBJ1-5	CSVEVGTGGNQPQHF	TGCAGCGTTGAAGTAGGGACAGGGGGGAATCAGCCCCAGCATTTT
TRBV25-1	TRBD1	NA	TRBJ1-5	CASSSPRQGSQPQHF	TGTGCCAGCAGTTCACCCCGACAGGGAAGTCAGCCCCAGCATTTT
TRBV11-2	NA	once	TRBJ2-7	CASSLGLAGELYF	TGTGCCAGCAGCTTAGGTCTAGCCGGGGAGCTGTACTTC
TRBV6-5	TRBD1	NA	TRBJ1-1	CARRETGTGRFRTEAFF	TGTGCCCGCAGAGAGACCGGGACAGGGCGGTTTCGCACTGAAGCTTTCTTT
TRBV12-3/TRBV12-4	NA	NA	TRBJ1-5	CASSPSGQPQHF	TGTGCCAGCAGTCCCAGTGGTCAGCCCCAGCATTTT
TRBV7-6	NA	many	TRBJ2-2	CASSLATNTGELFF	TGTGCCAGCAGCTTAGCTACGAACACCGGGGAGCTGTTTTTT
TRBV7-2	TRBD2	NA	TRBJ2-5	CASSQDRREEETQYF	TGTGCCAGCAGCCAAGATCGGCGGGAGGAAGAGACCCAGTACTTC
TRBV11-2	NA	NA	TRBJ1-5	CASSPEGGMEPQHF	TGTGCCAGCAGCCCAGAGGGAGGGATGGAGCCCCAGCATTTT
TRBV29-1	TRBD1	many	TRBJ1-1	CSVDPGQGLLVEAFF	TGCAGCGTTGATCCGGGACAGGGGCTGTTGGTGGAAGCTTTCTTT
TRBV5-6	NA	few	TRBJ1-1	CASSPGESTEAFF	TGTGCCAGCAGTCCAGGGGAAAGCACTGAAGCTTTCTTT
TRBV4-1	NA	NA	TRBJ2-7	CASSQEGRAGEPKRDF	TGCGCCAGCAGCCAAGAAGGAAGAGCGGGCGAACCTAAACGAGACTTC
TRBV6-6	NA	few	TRBJ2-7	CASSPATAYEQYF	TGTGCCAGCAGTCCGGCAACAGCCTACGAGCAGTACTTC